The present T cell receptor (beta chain) was sequenced within a study of blood T cell repertoires in COVID-19. Using immunoSEQ multiplex PCR, the repertoire was profiled, and TCRdb retains in-frame clones only, with some absent. The sample contains 91,000 or so clones, about 82% of which appear only once. J was trimmed by 4 bases and V by 6 bases; bases with no gene match: 2. CDR3 length equals 13 residues. Germline loops: CDR1 MNHEY, CDR2 SVGAGI. This TCR was recovered from a woman aged 55-70 years in a cohort sampled during active or convalescent COVID-19. Sequencing was carried out using peripheral blood. This chain joins TRBV6-5 and TRBJ2-3; 9 positions agree with TRBD1. In DNA, the CDR3 is TGTGCCAGCAGACAGGGGGCCCCAGATACGCAGTATTTT. Translating gives CASRQGAPDTQYF.